This TCR beta chain was recorded in a study of control samples from healthy donors and cancer patients. Sequencing was performed with immunoSEQ multiplex PCR; in TCRdb, only in-frame clones are kept and a portion is missing. The sample has about 150,000 clones, around 88% seen once; the top ten hold under 2%. The specimen sequenced was blood. The receptor's source is a man aged 18 to 30 in good health.

In DNA form, the CDR3 reads TGCGCCAGCAGCCCCTTGGCGGAACAGGGCGCTATGGGTGAGCAGTTCTTC. As protein: CASSPLAEQGAMGEQFF. The chain is built from TRBV5-1 and TRBJ2-1, with D perhaps matching TRBD1 (6 bases). Germline loops: CDR1 SGHRS, CDR2 YFSETQ. The CDR3 has 17 amino acids. V was trimmed by 4 bases and J by 9 bases, leaving 26 bases between them.